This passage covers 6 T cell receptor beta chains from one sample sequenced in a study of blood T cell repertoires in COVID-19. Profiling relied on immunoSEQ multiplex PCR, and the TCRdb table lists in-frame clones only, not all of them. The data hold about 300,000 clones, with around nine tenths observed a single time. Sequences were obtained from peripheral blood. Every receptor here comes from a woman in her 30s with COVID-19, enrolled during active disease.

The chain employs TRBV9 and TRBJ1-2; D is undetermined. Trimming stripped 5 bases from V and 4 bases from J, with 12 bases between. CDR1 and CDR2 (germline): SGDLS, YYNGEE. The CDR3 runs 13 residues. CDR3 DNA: TGTGCCAGCAGGGCACCCGCTGGCTATGGCTACACCTTC. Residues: CASRAPAGYGYTF.

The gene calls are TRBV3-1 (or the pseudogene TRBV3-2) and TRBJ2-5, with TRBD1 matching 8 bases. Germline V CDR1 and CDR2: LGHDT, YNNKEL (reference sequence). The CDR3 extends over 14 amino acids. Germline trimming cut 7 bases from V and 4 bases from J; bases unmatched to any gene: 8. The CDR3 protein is CASTRQGSRETQYF. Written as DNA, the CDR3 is TGTGCCAGCACCCGACAGGGGAGTCGAGAGACCCAGTACTTC.

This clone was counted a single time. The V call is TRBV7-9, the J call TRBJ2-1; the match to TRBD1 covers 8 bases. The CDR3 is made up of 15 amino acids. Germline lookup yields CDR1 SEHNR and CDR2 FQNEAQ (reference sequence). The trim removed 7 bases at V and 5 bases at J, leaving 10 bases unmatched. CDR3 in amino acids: CASNLDRDYHNEQFF. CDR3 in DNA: TGTGCCAGCAACTTGGACAGGGATTACCACAATGAGCAGTTCTTC.

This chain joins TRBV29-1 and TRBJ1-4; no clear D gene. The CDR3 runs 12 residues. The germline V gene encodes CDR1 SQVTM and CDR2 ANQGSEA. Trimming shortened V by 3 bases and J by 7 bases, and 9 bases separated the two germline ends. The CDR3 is CSVDDGSEKLFF. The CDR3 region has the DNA TGCAGCGTTGACGACGGGAGTGAAAAACTGTTTTTT.

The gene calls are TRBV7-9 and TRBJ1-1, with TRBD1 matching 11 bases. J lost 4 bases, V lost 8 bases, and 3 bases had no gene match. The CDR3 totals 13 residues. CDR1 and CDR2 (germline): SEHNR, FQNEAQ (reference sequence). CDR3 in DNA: TGTGCCAGCGGGGACAGGGGGGGCACTGAAGCTTTCTTT. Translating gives CASGDRGGTEAFF.

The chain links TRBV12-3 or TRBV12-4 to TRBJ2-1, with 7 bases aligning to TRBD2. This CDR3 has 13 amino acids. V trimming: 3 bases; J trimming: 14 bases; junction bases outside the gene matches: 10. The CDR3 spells CASSFGGGVWKFF. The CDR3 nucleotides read TGTGCCAGCAGTTTCGGCGGGGGTGTGTGGAAGTTCTTC.